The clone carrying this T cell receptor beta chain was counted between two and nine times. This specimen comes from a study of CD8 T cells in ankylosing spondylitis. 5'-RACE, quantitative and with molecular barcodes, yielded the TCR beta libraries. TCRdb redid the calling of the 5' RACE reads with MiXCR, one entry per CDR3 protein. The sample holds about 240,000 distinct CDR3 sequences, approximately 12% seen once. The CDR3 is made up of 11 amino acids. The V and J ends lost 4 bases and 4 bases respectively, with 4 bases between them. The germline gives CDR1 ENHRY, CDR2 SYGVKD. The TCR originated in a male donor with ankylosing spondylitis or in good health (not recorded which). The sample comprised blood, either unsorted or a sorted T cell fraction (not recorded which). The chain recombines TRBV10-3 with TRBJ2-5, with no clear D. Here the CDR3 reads CAISVGETQYF. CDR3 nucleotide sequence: TGTGCCATCAGTGTGGGAGAGACCCAGTACTTC.